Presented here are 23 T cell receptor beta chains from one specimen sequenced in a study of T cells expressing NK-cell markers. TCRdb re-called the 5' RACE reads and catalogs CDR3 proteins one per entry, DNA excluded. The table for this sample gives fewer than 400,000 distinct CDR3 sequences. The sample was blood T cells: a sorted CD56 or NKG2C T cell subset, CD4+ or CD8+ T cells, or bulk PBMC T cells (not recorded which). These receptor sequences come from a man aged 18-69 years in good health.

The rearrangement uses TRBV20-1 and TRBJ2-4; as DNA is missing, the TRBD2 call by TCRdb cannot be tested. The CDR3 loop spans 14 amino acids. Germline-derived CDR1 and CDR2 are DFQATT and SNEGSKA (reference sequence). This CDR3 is CSAFLLAGKNIQYF.

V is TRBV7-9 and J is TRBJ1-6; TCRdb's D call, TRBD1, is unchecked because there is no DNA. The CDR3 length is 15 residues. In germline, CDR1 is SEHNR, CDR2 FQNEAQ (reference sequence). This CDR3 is CASSLGSAGASPLHF.

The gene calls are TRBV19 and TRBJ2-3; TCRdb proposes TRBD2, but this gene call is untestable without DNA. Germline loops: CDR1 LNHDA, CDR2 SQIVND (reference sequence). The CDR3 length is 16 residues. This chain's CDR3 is CASSGQWRGGTDTQYF.

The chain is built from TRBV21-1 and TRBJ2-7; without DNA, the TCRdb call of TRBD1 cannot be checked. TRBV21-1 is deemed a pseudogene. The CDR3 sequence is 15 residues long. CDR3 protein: CASSRWTGKSYEQYF.

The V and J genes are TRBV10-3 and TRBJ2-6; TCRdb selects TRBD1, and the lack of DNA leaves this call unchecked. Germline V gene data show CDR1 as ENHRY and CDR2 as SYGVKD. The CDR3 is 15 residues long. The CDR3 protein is CAIRPAGMGANVLTF.

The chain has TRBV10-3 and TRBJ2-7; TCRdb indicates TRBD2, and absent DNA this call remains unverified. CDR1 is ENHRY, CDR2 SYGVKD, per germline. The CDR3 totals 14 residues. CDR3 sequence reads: CAISEQDYAGEQYF.

The CDR3 here is CASSPGGRGSLGNQPQHF. V gene TRBV12-3 or TRBV12-4 combines with J gene TRBJ1-5. The CDR3 extends over 18 amino acids.

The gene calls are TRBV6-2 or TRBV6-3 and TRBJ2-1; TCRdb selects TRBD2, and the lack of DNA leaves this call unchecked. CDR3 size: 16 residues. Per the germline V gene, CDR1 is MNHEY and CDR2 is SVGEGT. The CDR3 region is CASSRLSGALYNEQFF.

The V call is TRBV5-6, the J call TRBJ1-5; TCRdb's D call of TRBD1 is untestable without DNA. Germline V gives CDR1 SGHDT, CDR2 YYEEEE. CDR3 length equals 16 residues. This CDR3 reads CASSLSTGISNQPQHF.

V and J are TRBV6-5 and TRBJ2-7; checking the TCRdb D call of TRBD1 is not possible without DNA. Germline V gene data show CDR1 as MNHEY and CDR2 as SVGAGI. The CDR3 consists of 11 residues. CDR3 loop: CASSTTGEQYF.

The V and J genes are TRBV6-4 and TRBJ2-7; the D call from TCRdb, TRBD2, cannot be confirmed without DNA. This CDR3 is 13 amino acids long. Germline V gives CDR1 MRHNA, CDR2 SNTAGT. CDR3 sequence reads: CASSDQRDYEQYF.

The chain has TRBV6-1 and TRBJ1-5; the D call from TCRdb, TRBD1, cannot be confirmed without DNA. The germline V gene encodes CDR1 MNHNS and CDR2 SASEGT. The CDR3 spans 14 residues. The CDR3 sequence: CASGYGGFNQPQHF.

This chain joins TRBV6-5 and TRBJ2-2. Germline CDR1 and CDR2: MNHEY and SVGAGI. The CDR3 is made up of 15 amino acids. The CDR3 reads CASSIERQVAGELFF.

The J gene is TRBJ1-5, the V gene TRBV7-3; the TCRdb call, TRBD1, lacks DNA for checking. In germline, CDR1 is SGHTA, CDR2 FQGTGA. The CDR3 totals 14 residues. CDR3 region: CASSLPGNNQPQHF.

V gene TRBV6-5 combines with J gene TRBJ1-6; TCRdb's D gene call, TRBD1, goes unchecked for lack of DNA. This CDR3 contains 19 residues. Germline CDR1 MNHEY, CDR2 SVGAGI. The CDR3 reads CASSFGQGGSRSYNSPLHF.

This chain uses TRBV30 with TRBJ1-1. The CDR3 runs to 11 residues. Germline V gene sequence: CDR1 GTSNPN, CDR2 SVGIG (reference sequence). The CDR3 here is CAWSLNTEAFF.

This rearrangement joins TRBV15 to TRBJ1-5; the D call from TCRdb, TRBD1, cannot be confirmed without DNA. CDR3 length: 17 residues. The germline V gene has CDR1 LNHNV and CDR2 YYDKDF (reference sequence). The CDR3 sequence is CATSSGGQGYSNQPQHF.

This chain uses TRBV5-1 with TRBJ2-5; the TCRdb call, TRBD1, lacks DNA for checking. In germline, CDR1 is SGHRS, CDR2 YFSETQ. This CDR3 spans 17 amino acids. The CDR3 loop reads CASSTGTTTAPLETQYF.

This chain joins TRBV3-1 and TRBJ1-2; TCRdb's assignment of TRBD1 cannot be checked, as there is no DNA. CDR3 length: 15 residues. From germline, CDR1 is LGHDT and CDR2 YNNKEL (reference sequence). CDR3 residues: CASSRNRGENYGYTF.

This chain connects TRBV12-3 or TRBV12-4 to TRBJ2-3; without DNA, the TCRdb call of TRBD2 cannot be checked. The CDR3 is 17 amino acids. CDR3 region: CASSSGLAGWGTDTQYF.

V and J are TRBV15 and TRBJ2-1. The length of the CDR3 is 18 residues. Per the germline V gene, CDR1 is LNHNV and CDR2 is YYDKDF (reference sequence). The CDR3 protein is CATSRDRITGGSLNEQFF. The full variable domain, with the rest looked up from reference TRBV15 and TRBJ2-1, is DAMVIQNPRYQVTQFGKPVTLSCSQTLNHNVMYWYQQKSSQAPKLLFHYYDKDFNNEADTPDNFQSRRPNTSFCFLDIRSPGLGDTAMYLCATSRDRITGGSLNEQFFGPGTRLTVL.

CDR3 region: CSVALGKTAIQETQYF. The rearrangement joins TRBV29-1 to TRBJ2-5; TCRdb's assignment of TRBD1 cannot be checked, as there is no DNA. Germline CDR1 SQVTM, CDR2 ANQGSEA. The CDR3 consists of 16 residues. Filled out from reference TRBV29-1 and TRBJ2-5, the complete variable domain reads SAVISQKPSRDICQRGTSLTIQCQVDSQVTMMFWYRQQPGQSLTLIATANQGSEATYESGFVIDKFPISRPNLTFSTLTVSNMSPEDSSIYLCSVALGKTAIQETQYFGPGTRLLVL.

The CDR3 loop reads CASSLVSVGGTYSNQPQHF. This chain links TRBV12-3 or TRBV12-4 with TRBJ1-5; TCRdb's D call of TRBD1 is untestable without DNA. The CDR3 runs to 19 residues.